This T cell receptor beta chain is drawn from a study of blood T cell repertoires in COVID-19. Here immunoSEQ multiplex PCR was the method, and the copy in TCRdb shows in-frame clones only, minus some. Counted here are a few hundred thousand clones, over 75% occurring once; the ten biggest clones make up roughly 0.99%. Across over 20 US areas, participants ranged in age from about 18 to 90 years. The CDR3 is made up of 14 amino acids. The J segment lost 6 bases and the V segment lost 4 bases, leaving 6 bases of the junction unmatched. Germline CDR1 is SNHLY and CDR2 is FYNNEI. Sequences were obtained from PBMCs or T cells enriched from blood (not recorded which). The origin of this receptor is a man aged 18-30 years who had recovered from COVID-19. The chain combines TRBV2 with TRBJ1-2; TRBD1 aligns across 9 bases. The DNA for the CDR3 is TGTGCCAGCAGTGTTAGGGGACAGGGTGATGGCTACACCTTC. It codes for CASSVRGQGDGYTF.